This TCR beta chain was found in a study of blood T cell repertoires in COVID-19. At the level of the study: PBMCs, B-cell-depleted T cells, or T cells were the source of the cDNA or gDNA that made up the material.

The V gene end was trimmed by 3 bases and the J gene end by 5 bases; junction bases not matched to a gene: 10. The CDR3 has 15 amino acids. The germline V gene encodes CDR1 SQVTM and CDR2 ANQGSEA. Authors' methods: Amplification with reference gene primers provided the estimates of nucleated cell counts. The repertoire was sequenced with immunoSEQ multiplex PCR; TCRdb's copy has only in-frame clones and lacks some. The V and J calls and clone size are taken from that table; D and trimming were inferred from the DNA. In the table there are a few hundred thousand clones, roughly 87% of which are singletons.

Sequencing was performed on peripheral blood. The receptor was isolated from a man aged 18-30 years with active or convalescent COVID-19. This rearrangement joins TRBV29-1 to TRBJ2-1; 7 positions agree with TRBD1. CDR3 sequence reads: CSVEENRGGNNEQFF. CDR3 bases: TGCAGCGTTGAGGAAAACAGGGGTGGAAACAATGAGCAGTTCTTC.